This T cell receptor (beta chain) emerged from a study of regulatory T cells in long-lasting Graves disease. Relying on iRepertoire HTBI primers and Arm-PCR of CDR3 regions, the team built TCR beta libraries. MiXCR was run by TCRdb on the multiplex PCR reads, yielding one entry per CDR3 protein. The sample shows under 250,000 distinct CDR3 sequences, just over 20% of them seen only once. Regarding this clonotype: What it binds is not known.

CDR3 length: 13 residues. The ends were cut back, 6 bases at V and 6 bases at J, with 14 bases in the middle. CDR1 is LNHDA and CDR2 is SQIVND in the germline V gene (reference sequence). Time point meaning: newly diagnosed GD, antithyroid drugs for less than 3 months. PBMCs were the source of the RNA used for TCR sequencing. Study-level findings and limits: TRBV28, TRBJ1-2 and TRBJ2-5 were favored in persistent disease.

Source: peripheral blood mononuclear cells (PBMCs), taken at new diagnosis, from a patient treated with antithyroid drugs. The sequence derives from a female donor with Graves disease. The chain uses TRBV19 and TRBJ1-1, with D maybe TRBD1 (5 bases). The DNA for the CDR3 is TGTGCCAGTAGCCGAGAGGGGCAGGCTGAAGCTTTCTTT. Translated: CASSREGQAEAFF.